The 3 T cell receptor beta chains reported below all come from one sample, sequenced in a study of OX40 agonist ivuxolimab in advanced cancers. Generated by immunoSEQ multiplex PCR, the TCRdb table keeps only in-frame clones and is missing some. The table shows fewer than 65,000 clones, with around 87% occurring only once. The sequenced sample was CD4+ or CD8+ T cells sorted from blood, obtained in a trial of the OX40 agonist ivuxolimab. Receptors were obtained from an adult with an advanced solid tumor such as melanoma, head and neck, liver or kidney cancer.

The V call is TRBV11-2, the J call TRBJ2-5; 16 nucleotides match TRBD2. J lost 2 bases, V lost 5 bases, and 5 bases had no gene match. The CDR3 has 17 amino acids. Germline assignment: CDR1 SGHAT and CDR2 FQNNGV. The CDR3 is CASSPGLAGGLQETQYF. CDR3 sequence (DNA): TGTGCCAGCAGCCCGGGACTAGCGGGGGGGTTACAAGAGACCCAGTACTTC.

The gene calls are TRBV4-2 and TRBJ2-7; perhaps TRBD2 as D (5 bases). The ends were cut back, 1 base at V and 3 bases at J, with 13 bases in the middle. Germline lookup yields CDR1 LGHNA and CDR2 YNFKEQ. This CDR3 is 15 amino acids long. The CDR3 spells CASSQGARTGYEQYF. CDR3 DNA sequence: TGTGCCAGCAGCCAAGGGGCTAGGACTGGCTACGAGCAGTACTTC.

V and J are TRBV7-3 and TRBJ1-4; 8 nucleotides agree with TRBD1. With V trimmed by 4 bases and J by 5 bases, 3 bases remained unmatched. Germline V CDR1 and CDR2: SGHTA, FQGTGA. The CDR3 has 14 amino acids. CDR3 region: CASSSTGENEKLFF. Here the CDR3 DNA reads TGTGCCAGCAGCTCGACAGGGGAGAATGAAAAACTGTTTTTT.